The rows below give T cell receptor beta chains drawn from one sample of a study of Graves' ophthalmopathy and Graves' hyperthyroidism. TCRdb passed the multiplex PCR reads through MiXCR, listing each CDR3 protein once. This table has some 360,000 distinct CDR3 sequences, 17% appearing once. The sample comprised peripheral blood. Source of these receptors: an adult woman with stable Graves' hyperthyroidism. Each CDR3 is given with its conserved first and last residue. Each record gives: D gene, J gene, V gene, clone size, CDR3 protein, CDR3 DNA. A D gene is named only where the DNA matches it firmly. Expanded clones get a size class; other rows say once, few or many, or leave the size out.

>TRBD1|TRBJ1-1|TRBV29-1|many
CSVDPGTGASEPAFF
TGCAGCGTTGACCCCGGGACAGGGGCTAGTGAACCAGCTTTCTTT
>.|TRBJ2-7|TRBV10-3|many
CAISESLLQQYF
TGTGCCATCAGTGAGAGCCTCTTGCAGCAGTACTTC
>.|TRBJ1-3|TRBV18|.
CASSATGTTGNTIYF
TGTGCCAGCTCAGCAACCGGGACAACTGGAAACACCATATATTTT
>TRBD1|TRBJ2-7|TRBV19|many
CASRARTGGNYEQYF
TGTGCCAGTAGGGCCCGGACAGGGGGCAACTACGAGCAGTACTTC
>TRBD1|TRBJ1-1|TRBV29-1|.
CSVRQGAGVRTEAFF
TGCAGCGTTAGACAGGGAGCGGGAGTGCGCACTGAAGCTTTCTTT
>.|TRBJ2-2|TRBV7-9|many
CASSSTGNTGELFF
TGTGCCAGCAGTTCCACAGGGAACACCGGGGAGCTGTTTTTT
>TRBD2|TRBJ2-7|TRBV6-5|many
CASSYQGTSGPYEQYF
TGTGCCAGCAGCTACCAAGGGACTAGCGGACCCTACGAGCAGTACTTC
>.|TRBJ2-7|TRBV5-1|many
CASSLAEDTFYEQYF
TGCGCCAGCAGCTTGGCAGAGGACACCTTCTACGAGCAGTACTTC
>TRBD1|TRBJ1-2|TRBV12-3/TRBV12-4|many
CASSPTGTGRQANYGYTF
TGTGCCAGCAGTCCGACCGGGACAGGGAGGCAAGCTAACTATGGCTACACCTTC
>.|TRBJ1-2|TRBV28|many
CASRRAGGDGYTF
TGTGCCAGCAGGAGGGCGGGGGGGGATGGCTACACCTTC
>.|TRBJ2-1|TRBV11-2|few
CASSLDSLGWAISSYNEQFF
TGTGCCAGCAGCTTAGACAGTCTTGGTTGGGCAATTAGCTCCTACAATGAGCAGTTCTTC
>.|TRBJ1-5|TRBV12-3/TRBV12-4|many
CASSLALSNQPQHF
TGTGCCAGCAGTTTAGCGCTGAGCAATCAGCCCCAGCATTTT
>.|TRBJ2-2|TRBV5-6|few
CASSLGRGRNANTGELFF
TGTGCCAGCAGCTTAGGCCGGGGACGGAACGCGAACACCGGGGAGCTGTTTTTT
>TRBD2|TRBJ2-7|TRBV28|.
CASSHPPGTSGFEQYF
TGTGCCAGCAGTCACCCTCCCGGGACTAGCGGTTTCGAGCAGTACTTC
>.|TRBJ2-7|TRBV11-1|many
CASSSSPGHQTYEQYF
TGTGCCAGCAGTTCGTCCCCGGGACACCAAACCTACGAGCAGTACTTC
>TRBD1|TRBJ2-7|TRBV7-2|.
CASSFYRGPSYEQYF
TGTGCCAGCAGCTTCTACAGGGGGCCATCCTACGAGCAGTACTTC
>.|TRBJ1-6|TRBV6-5|few
CANSQGLSSPLHF
TGTGCCAACTCACAGGGCTTGAGTTCACCCCTCCACTTT
>.|TRBJ2-5|TRBV6-5|.
CASSPPSRPQYF
TGTGCCAGCAGTCCACCGAGTAGGCCCCAGTACTTC
>.|TRBJ1-5|TRBV4-1|few
CASSPKTVPLHQPQHF
TGCGCCAGCAGCCCTAAGACAGTTCCCCTCCATCAGCCCCAGCATTTT
>TRBD1|TRBJ1-3|TRBV6-2/TRBV6-3|many
CASSYSPWEEGAYSGNTIYF
TGTGCCAGCAGTTACTCCCCCTGGGAGGAGGGGGCTTACTCTGGAAACACCATATATTTT
>TRBD2|TRBJ2-7|TRBV6-1|.
CASSENTAGGAGEQYF
TGTGCCAGCAGTGAAAATACGGCGGGAGGAGCGGGCGAGCAGTACTTC
>TRBD1|TRBJ1-5|TRBV20-1|many
CSASADRGRQPQHF
TGCAGTGCTAGTGCTGACAGGGGGCGTCAGCCCCAGCATTTT
>TRBD2|TRBJ2-7|TRBV12-5|many
CASGPDPGLAGHYEQYF
TGTGCTAGTGGCCCTGACCCGGGACTAGCGGGACACTACGAGCAGTACTTC
>TRBD2|TRBJ2-2|TRBV12-3/TRBV12-4|many
CASSPTGRGELFF
TGTGCCAGCAGCCCAACCGGGAGGGGGGAGCTGTTTTTT
>.|TRBJ2-5|TRBV20-1|many
CSASRDWGEETQYF
TGCAGTGCTAGCAGGGACTGGGGGGAAGAGACCCAGTACTTC
>TRBD1|TRBJ1-5|TRBV28|few
CASRDRGSSQPQHF
TGTGCCAGCCGGGACAGGGGAAGCAGTCAGCCCCAGCATTTT
>TRBD1|TRBJ2-6|TRBV4-1|few
CASSHRDREYSGANVLTF
TGCGCCAGCAGCCATCGGGACAGGGAATACTCTGGGGCCAACGTCCTGACTTTC
>.|TRBJ2-7|TRBV7-9|many
CASSPPIGTDEQYF
TGTGCCAGCAGCCCCCCCATAGGTACCGACGAGCAGTACTTC
>.|TRBJ2-7|TRBV28|many
CASSFLYRGWDEQYF
TGTGCCAGCAGTTTTCTATATAGGGGCTGGGACGAGCAGTACTTC
>TRBD1|TRBJ1-5|TRBV28|once
CASSLWSDRDYSNQPQHF
TGTGCCAGCAGTTTATGGTCGGACAGGGACTATAGCAATCAGCCCCAGCATTTT
>.|TRBJ2-7|TRBV29-1|many
CSVQSWGYEQYF
TGCAGCGTCCAGTCTTGGGGTTACGAGCAGTACTTC
>.|TRBJ2-7|TRBV19|many
CASSIAPTAYEQYF
TGTGCCAGTAGTATAGCCCCTACAGCCTACGAGCAGTACTTC
>.|TRBJ2-7|TRBV6-1|many
CASTTTLVYEQYF
TGTGCCAGCACCACAACTTTAGTCTACGAGCAGTACTTC
>.|TRBJ1-2|TRBV20-1|many
CSARDEATVRGYTF
TGCAGTGCTAGGGACGAGGCAACCGTCCGAGGCTACACCTTC
>TRBD2|TRBJ2-7|TRBV20-1|many
CSARDLAGGRYEQYF
TGCAGTGCTAGAGATCTAGCGGGAGGGCGGTACGAGCAGTACTTC
>TRBD2|TRBJ2-7|TRBV2|.
CASSELPGLAASSYEQYF
TGTGCCAGCAGTGAACTTCCGGGACTAGCGGCCAGCTCCTACGAGCAGTACTTC
>TRBD1|TRBJ2-7|TRBV2|many
CASSPNRGWDSYEQYF
TGTGCCAGCAGCCCCAACAGGGGGTGGGACTCCTACGAGCAGTACTTC